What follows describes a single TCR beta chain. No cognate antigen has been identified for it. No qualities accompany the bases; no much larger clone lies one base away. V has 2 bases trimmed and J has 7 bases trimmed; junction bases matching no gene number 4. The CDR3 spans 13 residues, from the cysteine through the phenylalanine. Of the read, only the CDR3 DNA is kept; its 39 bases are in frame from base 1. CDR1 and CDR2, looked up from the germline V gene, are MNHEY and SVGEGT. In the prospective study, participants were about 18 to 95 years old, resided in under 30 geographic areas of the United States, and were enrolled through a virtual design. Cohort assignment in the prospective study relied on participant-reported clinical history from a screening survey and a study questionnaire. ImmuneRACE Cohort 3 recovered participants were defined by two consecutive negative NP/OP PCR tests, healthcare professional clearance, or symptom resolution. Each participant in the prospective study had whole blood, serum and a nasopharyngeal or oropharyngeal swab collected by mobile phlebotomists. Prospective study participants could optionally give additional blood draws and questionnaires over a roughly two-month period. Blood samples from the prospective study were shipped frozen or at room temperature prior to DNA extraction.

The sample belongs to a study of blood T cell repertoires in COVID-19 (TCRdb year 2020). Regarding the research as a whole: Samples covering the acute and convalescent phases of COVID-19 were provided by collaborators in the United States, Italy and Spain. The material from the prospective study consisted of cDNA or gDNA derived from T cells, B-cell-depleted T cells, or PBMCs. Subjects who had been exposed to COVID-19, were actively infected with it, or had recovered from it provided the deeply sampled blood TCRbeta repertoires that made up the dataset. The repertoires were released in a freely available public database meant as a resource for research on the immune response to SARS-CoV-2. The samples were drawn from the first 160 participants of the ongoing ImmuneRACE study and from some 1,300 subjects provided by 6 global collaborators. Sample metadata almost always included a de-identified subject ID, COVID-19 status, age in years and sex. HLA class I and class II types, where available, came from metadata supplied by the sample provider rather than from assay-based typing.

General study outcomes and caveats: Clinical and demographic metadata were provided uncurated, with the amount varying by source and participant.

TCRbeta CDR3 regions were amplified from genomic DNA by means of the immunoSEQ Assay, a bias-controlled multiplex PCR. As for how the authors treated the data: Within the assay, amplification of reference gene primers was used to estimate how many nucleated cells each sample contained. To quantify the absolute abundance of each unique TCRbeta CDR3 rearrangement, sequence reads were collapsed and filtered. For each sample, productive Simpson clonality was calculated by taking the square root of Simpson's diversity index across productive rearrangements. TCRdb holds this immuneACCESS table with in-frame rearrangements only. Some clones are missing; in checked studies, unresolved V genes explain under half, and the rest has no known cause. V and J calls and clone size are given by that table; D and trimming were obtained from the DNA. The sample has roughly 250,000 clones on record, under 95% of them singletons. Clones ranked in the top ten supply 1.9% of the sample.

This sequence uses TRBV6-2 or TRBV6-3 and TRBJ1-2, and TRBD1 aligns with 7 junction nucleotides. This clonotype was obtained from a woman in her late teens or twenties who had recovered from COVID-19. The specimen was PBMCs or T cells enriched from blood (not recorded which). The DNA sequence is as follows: TGTGCCAGCAGTTACACGACAGGGTTTGGCTACACCTTC. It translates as CASSYTTGFGYTF.